This TCR beta chain was sequenced for a study of cytomegalovirus exposure and HLA in healthy donors. Overall study context: Among over 350 genotyped donors, about 85% fell in the Caucasian-associated ancestry cluster.

The PCR ran on 60 Vbeta and 13 Jbeta primers. Method: immunoSEQ multiplex PCR; TCRdb's copy keeps in-frame clones and lacks some. The table records about 120,000 clones, about two thirds of them present only once. Germline CDR1 reads MDHEN; CDR2 reads SYDVKM. The CDR3 runs to 14 residues. Trimming cost V 3 bases and J 0 bases, with 8 bases left between them. This TCR came from a man aged 25 to 45 in good health and CMV-seronegative. Sequenced sample: PBMCs. The rearrangement uses TRBV28 and TRBJ1-1; D gene uncertain. The CDR3 is CASSFSDLNTEAFF. DNA of the CDR3: TGTGCCAGCAGTTTCAGTGACTTGAACACTGAAGCTTTCTTT.